The following is a T cell receptor (beta chain) sequence with its context. What it binds is not known. Isolating PBMCs gave at least 6.5 million of these cells per sample. Per the germline V gene, CDR1 is SGHDN and CDR2 is FVKESK. V was clipped by 4 bases and J by 8 bases; unmatched bases: 16. This CDR3 comprises 18 residues. These data are taken from a study of blood T cells in healthy people across ages. Findings of the study overall: Reliance upon unsorted PBMCs precluded definitive naive versus antigen-experienced comparison.

A J-beta primer mix and a sample-barcoded 5' primer were used in a second PCR of about 6 to 12 cycles. In TCRdb, the 5' RACE reads were re-called with MiXCR into one record per CDR3 protein. The sample holds around 700,000 distinct CDR3 sequences, roughly 25% seen once. These same data were also listed under a study on T cells of mothers and their children. That publication notes: Several children, together with their three healthy Caucasian mothers, made up the donors. In each mother, TCR beta CDR3 reads exceeded 10 million; in each child, they numbered some 3 million.

Sequencing was performed on blood. This receptor was identified in a boy between 10 and 17 years old in good health. V and J are TRBV14 and TRBJ2-1, with TRBD2 identical over 11 bases. The CDR3 DNA is TGTGCCAGCAGCCTGCAGACTAGCGGGACCTTGGGAACTCATGAGCAGTTCTTC. Encoded protein: CASSLQTSGTLGTHEQFF.